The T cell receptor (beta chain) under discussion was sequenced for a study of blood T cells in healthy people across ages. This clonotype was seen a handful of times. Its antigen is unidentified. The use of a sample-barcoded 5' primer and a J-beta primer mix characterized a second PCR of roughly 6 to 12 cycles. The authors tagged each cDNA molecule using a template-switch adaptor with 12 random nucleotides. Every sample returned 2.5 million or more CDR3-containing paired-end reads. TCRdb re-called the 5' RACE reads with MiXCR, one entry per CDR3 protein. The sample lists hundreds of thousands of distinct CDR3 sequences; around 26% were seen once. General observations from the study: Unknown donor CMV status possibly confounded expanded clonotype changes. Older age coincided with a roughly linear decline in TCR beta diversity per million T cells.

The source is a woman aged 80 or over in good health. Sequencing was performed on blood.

The DNA for the CDR3 is TGCGCCAGCAGCCTGGACAGGGGTATGGGTAATTCACCCCTCCACTTT. Protein sequence: CASSLDRGMGNSPLHF. The V gene is TRBV5-1, the J gene TRBJ1-6, with 9 bases identical to TRBD1. J was trimmed by 6 bases and V by 4 bases; bases with no gene match: 8. The CDR3 totals 16 residues. Germline V gene sequence: CDR1 SGHRS, CDR2 YFSETQ.